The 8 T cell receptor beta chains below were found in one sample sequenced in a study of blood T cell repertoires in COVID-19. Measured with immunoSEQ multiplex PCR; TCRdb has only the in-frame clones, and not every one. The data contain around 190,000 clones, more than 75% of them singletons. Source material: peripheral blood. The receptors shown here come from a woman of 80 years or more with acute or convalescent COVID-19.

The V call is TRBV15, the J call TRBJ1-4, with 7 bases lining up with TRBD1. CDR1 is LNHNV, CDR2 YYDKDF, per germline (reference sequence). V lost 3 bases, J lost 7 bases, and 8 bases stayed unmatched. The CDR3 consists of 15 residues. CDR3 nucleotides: TGTGCCACCAGCAGTTCTAGACAGGGAGGTGAAAAACTGTTTTTT. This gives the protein CATSSSRQGGEKLFF.

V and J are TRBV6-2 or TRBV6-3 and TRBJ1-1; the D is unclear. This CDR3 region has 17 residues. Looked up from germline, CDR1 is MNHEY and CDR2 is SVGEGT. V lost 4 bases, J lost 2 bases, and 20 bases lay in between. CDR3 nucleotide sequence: TGTGCCAGCAGTTTCTACCCGATCCGAGCCGAAAACACTGAAGCTTTCTTT. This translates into CASSFYPIRAENTEAFF.

DNA of the CDR3: TGTGCCAGCAGCTTAGGACAGGGAGGACTTCTGTTGGCTTTCTTT. This gives the protein CASSLGQGGLLLAFF. This chain uses TRBV7-9 with TRBJ1-1; 7 positions agree with TRBD1. The germline gives CDR1 SEHNR, CDR2 FQNEAQ (reference sequence). The V gene end was trimmed by 1 base and the J gene end by 11 bases; junction bases not matched to a gene: 13. CDR3 length: 15 amino acids. Filled out from reference TRBV7-9 and TRBJ1-1, the complete variable domain reads DTGVSQNPRHKITKRGQNVTFRCDPISEHNRLYWYRQTLGQGPEFLTYFQNEAQLEKSRLLSDRFSAERPKGSFSTLEIQRTEQGDSAMYLCASSLGQGGLLLAFFGQGTRLTVV.

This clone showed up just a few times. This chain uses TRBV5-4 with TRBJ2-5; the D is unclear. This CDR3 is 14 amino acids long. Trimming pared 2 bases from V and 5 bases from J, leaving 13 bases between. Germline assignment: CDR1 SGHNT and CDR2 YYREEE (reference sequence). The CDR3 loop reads CASSFVGPGETQYF. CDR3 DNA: TGTGCCAGCAGCTTCGTCGGCCCCGGGGAGACCCAGTACTTC.

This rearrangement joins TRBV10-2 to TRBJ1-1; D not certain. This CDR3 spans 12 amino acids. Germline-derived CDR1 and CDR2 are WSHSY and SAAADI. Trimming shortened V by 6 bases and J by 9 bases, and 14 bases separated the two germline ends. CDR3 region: CASSEIHFQAFF. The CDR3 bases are TGCGCCAGCAGCGAGATTCACTTCCAAGCTTTCTTT.

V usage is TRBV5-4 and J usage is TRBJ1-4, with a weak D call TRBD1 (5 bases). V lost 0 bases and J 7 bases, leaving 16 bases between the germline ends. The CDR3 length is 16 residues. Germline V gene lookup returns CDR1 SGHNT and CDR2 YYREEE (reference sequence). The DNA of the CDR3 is TGTGCCAGCAGCTTGGGGTCGACAGCCACAACTGAAAAACTGTTTTTT. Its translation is CASSLGSTATTEKLFF.

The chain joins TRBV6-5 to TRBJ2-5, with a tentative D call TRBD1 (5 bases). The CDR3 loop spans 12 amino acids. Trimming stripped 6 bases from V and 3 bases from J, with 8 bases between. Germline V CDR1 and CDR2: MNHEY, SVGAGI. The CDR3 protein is CASSATEETQYF. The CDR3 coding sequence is TGTGCCAGCAGCGCGACAGAAGAGACCCAGTACTTC.

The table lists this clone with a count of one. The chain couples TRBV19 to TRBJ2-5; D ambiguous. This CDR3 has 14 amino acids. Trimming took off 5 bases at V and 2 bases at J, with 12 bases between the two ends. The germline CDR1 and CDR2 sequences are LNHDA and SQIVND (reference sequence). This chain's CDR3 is CASSPQVNQETQYF. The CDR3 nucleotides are TGTGCCAGTAGTCCGCAGGTTAATCAAGAGACCCAGTACTTC.